This T cell receptor (beta chain) was sequenced for a study of cytomegalovirus exposure and HLA in healthy donors. Study conclusions and caveats: Fewer N-insertions (relative to the approximately 700-donor mean) were reportedly seen in an Asian-associated ancestry cluster in a later analysis.

The CDR3 runs 15 residues. The J segment lost 0 bases and the V segment lost 2 bases, leaving 0 bases of the junction unmatched. Per germline, CDR1 SGDLS and CDR2 YYNGEE. Of note for this clone: Its antigen is currently unknown.

60 Vbeta and 13 Jbeta primers were used in PCR. This table comes from immunoSEQ multiplex PCR, and its TCRdb copy is limited to in-frame clones, with some not included. The sample has around 120,000 clones, over 15% seen once; the top ten hold over 1.5%. Source material: PBMCs. The chain employs TRBV9 and TRBJ2-7; 12 bases agree with TRBD1. The TCR originated in a woman under 30 in good health and CMV-seronegative. The CDR3 loop reads CASSVGQGASYEQYF. DNA for the CDR3: TGTGCCAGCAGCGTGGGACAGGGGGCCTCCTACGAGCAGTACTTC.